The rows below give T cell receptor beta chains drawn from one sample of a study of vaccination effects on CD4 cells after COVID-19. Assay: immunoSEQ multiplex PCR; the TCRdb copy retains only in-frame clones and omits some. The top ten clones hold 18% of a sample with some 16,000 clones, 76% of them seen once. These receptors' antigens are unknown. Material: CD4+ T cells from PBMCs cultured with HCoV-NL63 spike peptides, obtained after COVID-19 vaccination. All receptors derive from a human donor who received a COVID-19 vaccine. Each CDR3 is given with its conserved first and last residue. The order of the fields is CDR3 length, J gene, clone size, D gene, V gene, CDR3 DNA, CDR3 protein. A D gene is named only where the DNA matches it firmly. Clone size is not always given. Where it is, it says once, few, many or a class for expanded clones.

CDR3 length: 12
J gene: TRBJ1-4
clone size: NA
D gene: NA
V gene: TRBV5-6
CDR3 DNA: TGTGCCAGCAGCCCGGGGTCAGACAAACTGTTTTTT
CDR3 protein: CASSPGSDKLFF

CDR3 length: 13
J gene: TRBJ2-7
clone size: NA
D gene: NA
V gene: TRBV12-3/TRBV12-4
CDR3 DNA: TGTGCCAGCAGTTTACTTGGCGTTGGCGAGCAGTACTTC
CDR3 protein: CASSLLGVGEQYF

CDR3 length: 13
J gene: TRBJ1-2
clone size: NA
D gene: NA
V gene: TRBV6-5
CDR3 DNA: TGTGCCAGCAGTTACGGTCCTCTCTATGGCTACACCTTC
CDR3 protein: CASSYGPLYGYTF

CDR3 length: 14
J gene: TRBJ2-2
clone size: NA
D gene: TRBD2
V gene: TRBV6-5
CDR3 DNA: TGTGCCAGCAGGCCGGGACTAGCCTCCGGGGAGCTGTTTTTT
CDR3 protein: CASRPGLASGELFF

CDR3 length: 17
J gene: TRBJ1-1
clone size: once
D gene: TRBD1
V gene: TRBV9
CDR3 DNA: TGTGCCAGCAGCGTAGCTGAGGGGACAGGGGCGATGGCTGAAGCTTTCTTT
CDR3 protein: CASSVAEGTGAMAEAFF

CDR3 length: 14
J gene: TRBJ2-2
clone size: NA
D gene: NA
V gene: TRBV5-1
CDR3 DNA: TGCGCCAGCAGCTATACTTTGAACACCGGGGAGCTGTTTTTT
CDR3 protein: CASSYTLNTGELFF

CDR3 length: 14
J gene: TRBJ1-2
clone size: few
D gene: TRBD1
V gene: TRBV6-5
CDR3 DNA: TGTGCCAGCAGTCCGGGCCCAGGGGGCTATGGCTACACCTTC
CDR3 protein: CASSPGPGGYGYTF

CDR3 length: 17
J gene: TRBJ1-3
clone size: NA
D gene: TRBD1
V gene: TRBV7-4
CDR3 DNA: TGTGCCAGCAGCTTAGGACAGGGGAGGCTCTCTGGAAACACCATATATTTT
CDR3 protein: CASSLGQGRLSGNTIYF

CDR3 length: 13
J gene: TRBJ1-2
clone size: NA
D gene: TRBD1
V gene: TRBV7-2
CDR3 DNA: TGTGCCACCCGTCCCGGGACAGGATATGGCTACACCTTC
CDR3 protein: CATRPGTGYGYTF

CDR3 length: 14
J gene: TRBJ2-7
clone size: NA
D gene: NA
V gene: TRBV11-2
CDR3 DNA: TGTGCCAGCAGCTTTTACCAGGCCAGATACGAGCAGTACTTC
CDR3 protein: CASSFYQARYEQYF

CDR3 length: 14
J gene: TRBJ2-7
clone size: few
D gene: TRBD2
V gene: TRBV19
CDR3 DNA: TGTGCCAGCTCAAGCGGGAGGCCCACCTACGAGCAGTACTTC
CDR3 protein: CASSSGRPTYEQYF

CDR3 length: 13
J gene: TRBJ2-5
clone size: once
D gene: NA
V gene: TRBV28
CDR3 DNA: TGTGCCAGCAGTCGAGGGCGAGAAGAGACCCAGTACTTC
CDR3 protein: CASSRGREETQYF

CDR3 length: 12
J gene: TRBJ1-1
clone size: NA
D gene: NA
V gene: TRBV6-5
CDR3 DNA: TGTGCCAGCAGCCTAAGGGGCACTGAAGCTTTCTTT
CDR3 protein: CASSLRGTEAFF

CDR3 length: 13
J gene: TRBJ1-1
clone size: NA
D gene: NA
V gene: TRBV6-5
CDR3 DNA: TGTGCCAGCAGCCAAGCAGGGAACACTGAAGCTTTCTTT
CDR3 protein: CASSQAGNTEAFF

CDR3 length: 16
J gene: TRBJ1-3
clone size: NA
D gene: NA
V gene: TRBV21-1
CDR3 DNA: TGTGCCAGCAGCCCCCAGGGGACAGTCTCTGGAAACACCATATATTTT
CDR3 protein: CASSPQGTVSGNTIYF

CDR3 length: 14
J gene: TRBJ1-1
clone size: NA
D gene: NA
V gene: TRBV6-4
CDR3 DNA: TGTGCCAGCAGTGTTGAGGGGCCGGGCACTGAAGCTTTCTTT
CDR3 protein: CASSVEGPGTEAFF

CDR3 length: 14
J gene: TRBJ1-6
clone size: few
D gene: NA
V gene: TRBV18
CDR3 DNA: TGTGCCAGCTCACAAGGGGCCGGGCTTAGTCCCCTCCACTTT
CDR3 protein: CASSQGAGLSPLHF

CDR3 length: 14
J gene: TRBJ1-2
clone size: NA
D gene: TRBD1
V gene: TRBV10-3
CDR3 DNA: TGTGCCATCGGATACGGGACAGGGGACTATGGCTACACCTTC
CDR3 protein: CAIGYGTGDYGYTF

CDR3 length: 12
J gene: TRBJ2-3
clone size: NA
D gene: NA
V gene: TRBV18
CDR3 DNA: TGTGCCAGCTCACCACGGTCCGATACGCAGTATTTT
CDR3 protein: CASSPRSDTQYF

CDR3 length: 14
J gene: TRBJ1-1
clone size: NA
D gene: NA
V gene: TRBV19
CDR3 DNA: TGTGCCAGTACCCTAGGGAGGGGGGTCACTGAAGCTTTCTTT
CDR3 protein: CASTLGRGVTEAFF

CDR3 length: 15
J gene: TRBJ1-4
clone size: NA
D gene: TRBD1
V gene: TRBV28
CDR3 DNA: TGTGCCAGCAGTTCCCAGGGGGCTGCTAATGAAAAACTGTTTTTT
CDR3 protein: CASSSQGAANEKLFF

CDR3 length: 16
J gene: TRBJ2-7
clone size: few
D gene: TRBD2
V gene: TRBV11-2
CDR3 DNA: TGTGCCAGCAGCTTAGAGGGACTAGCGGGAGGGCACGAGCAGTACTTC
CDR3 protein: CASSLEGLAGGHEQYF